This is a list of T cell receptor beta chains from one sample in a study of T cell responses to AZD1222 COVID-19 vaccine. Some clones are missing from TCRdb's copy, which holds only in-frame ones; the method was immunoSEQ multiplex PCR. The sample contains some 100,000 clones, around 87% of which appear only once. The sequencing here drew on peripheral blood, taken on day 0 of AZD1222 vaccination. All receptors come from an adult in good health. The conserved cysteine and the conserved F or W are not part of the CDR3 here. The order of the fields is V gene, J gene, CDR3 protein.

v_gene: TRBV21-1
j_gene: TRBJ2-7
CDR3aa: ARAGSHEQY

v_gene: TRBV28
j_gene: TRBJ2-7
CDR3aa: ASSPPGRGGGEQY

v_gene: TRBV27
j_gene: TRBJ2-3
CDR3aa: ASSLTSGSTDTQY

v_gene: TRBV7-2
j_gene: TRBJ2-7
CDR3aa: ASSLRGLAREQY

v_gene: TRBV11-2
j_gene: TRBJ2-1
CDR3aa: ASSVSGGRGYNEQF

v_gene: TRBV5-1
j_gene: TRBJ2-3
CDR3aa: ASSIGTQSTDTQY

v_gene: TRBV19
j_gene: TRBJ1-3
CDR3aa: ASPGQSSSGNTIY

v_gene: TRBV4-3
j_gene: TRBJ1-2
CDR3aa: ASSQDSQGGGYT

v_gene: TRBV7-2
j_gene: TRBJ2-1
CDR3aa: ASSTAGVKTYNEQF

v_gene: TRBV7-2
j_gene: TRBJ1-3
CDR3aa: ASSLGGFDGNTIY

v_gene: TRBV28
j_gene: TRBJ2-7
CDR3aa: ASSGLAGSSGAGEQY

v_gene: TRBV7-8
j_gene: TRBJ1-5
CDR3aa: ASTYDRARQPQH

v_gene: TRBV19
j_gene: TRBJ1-2
CDR3aa: ASTNPRTGGHGYT

v_gene: TRBV19
j_gene: TRBJ1-1
CDR3aa: ASAGVGTEAF

v_gene: TRBV30
j_gene: TRBJ1-5
CDR3aa: AWSDRGPQH

v_gene: TRBV7-9
j_gene: TRBJ1-6
CDR3aa: ASSLPVNSPLH

v_gene: TRBV5-5
j_gene: TRBJ2-5
CDR3aa: ASSLGGAAQETQY

v_gene: TRBV4-3
j_gene: TRBJ2-4
CDR3aa: ASSQDGSGGALNIQY

v_gene: TRBV28
j_gene: TRBJ1-2
CDR3aa: ASLGAENYGYT

v_gene: TRBV27
j_gene: TRBJ1-2
CDR3aa: ASSLGAGGSYGYT

v_gene: TRBV5-1
j_gene: TRBJ2-1
CDR3aa: ASSLHGQLGDEQF

v_gene: TRBV10-3
j_gene: TRBJ1-6
CDR3aa: AISESGQGGSPLH

v_gene: TRBV9
j_gene: TRBJ2-2
CDR3aa: ASSPTSGSSGELF

v_gene: TRBV12-5
j_gene: TRBJ1-2
CDR3aa: ASGLDRAGYGYT

v_gene: TRBV27
j_gene: TRBJ1-1
CDR3aa: ASRTFAGTEAF

v_gene: TRBV18
j_gene: TRBJ1-4
CDR3aa: ASSISGDEKLF

v_gene: TRBV27
j_gene: TRBJ1-6
CDR3aa: ASRHDRLGNSPLH

v_gene: TRBV12-3/TRBV12-4
j_gene: TRBJ2-1
CDR3aa: ASTPLAGGRV

v_gene: TRBV6-5
j_gene: TRBJ1-5
CDR3aa: ASKETREQPQH

v_gene: TRBV28
j_gene: TRBJ2-7
CDR3aa: ASWGGATYEQY

v_gene: TRBV28
j_gene: TRBJ1-6
CDR3aa: ASSLSRYNSPLH

v_gene: TRBV5-6
j_gene: TRBJ1-5
CDR3aa: ASSDRDRDQPQH

v_gene: TRBV24-1
j_gene: TRBJ1-2
CDR3aa: ATSDPRTGVDGYT

v_gene: TRBV6-1
j_gene: TRBJ2-2
CDR3aa: ASSVASATNTGELF

v_gene: TRBV19
j_gene: TRBJ1-1
CDR3aa: ASSLAGTEAF

v_gene: TRBV5-1
j_gene: TRBJ2-2
CDR3aa: ASSLYTGDTGELF